These 25 T cell receptor beta chains share one sample of origin, sequenced in a study of T-cell memory formation after mild COVID-19. TCRdb ran MiXCR on the 5' RACE reads and lists one entry per CDR3 protein. This sample yields roughly 370,000 distinct CDR3 sequences, of which around a sixth are seen a single time; about 22% belongs to the top ten. Sequencing was performed on PBMCs or a T cell subset sorted from them (not recorded which). These receptors originate from a man younger than 35 who had mild COVID-19 (a few samples of this study predate the infection). Cell type and time point are not known.

This clonotype showed up many times. The rearrangement joins TRBV7-2 to TRBJ1-5, with D uncertain. The V gene's germline CDR1 is SGHTA and CDR2 FQGNSA. Trimming shortened V by 3 bases and J by 5 bases, and 8 bases separated the two germline ends. The CDR3 consists of 13 residues. The CDR3 sequence: CASSFWADQPQHF. CDR3 in DNA: TGTGCCAGCAGCTTCTGGGCCGATCAGCCCCAGCATTTT.

The chain recombines TRBV3-1 with TRBJ1-2; D unclear. V lost 3 bases, J lost 10 bases, and 12 bases lay in between. Germline loops: CDR1 LGHDT, CDR2 YNNKEL (reference sequence). The CDR3 loop spans 12 amino acids. For the CDR3, the DNA is TGTGCCAGCAGCCAGCGTGTATCGGACTACACCTTC. Residues: CASSQRVSDYTF. Full variable domain (missing parts from reference TRBV3-1 and TRBJ1-2): DTAVSQTPKYLVTQMGNDKSIKCEQNLGHDTMYWYKQDSKKFLKIMFSYNNKELIINETVPNRFSPKSPDKAHLNLHINSLELGDSAVYFCASSQRVSDYTFGSGTRLTVV.

The V and J genes are TRBV4-1 and TRBJ2-3; D is unclear. Germline-derived CDR1 and CDR2 are MGHRA and YSYEKL. The CDR3 consists of 13 residues. V was cut by 5 bases and J by 4 bases, with 10 bases left in between. The CDR3 sequence: CASSLTAADTQYF. DNA for the CDR3: TGCGCCAGCAGCTTAACGGCCGCAGATACGCAGTATTTT.

A few counts support this clonotype. The V gene is TRBV4-2, the J gene TRBJ2-5, with 9 bases aligning to TRBD2. This CDR3 comprises 16 residues. CDR1 is LGHNA, CDR2 YNFKEQ, per germline. V gave up 1 base and J gave up 5 bases; unmatched junction bases: 8. This CDR3 is CASSQGGGAGAETQYF. The CDR3 DNA is TGTGCCAGCAGCCAAGGCGGGGGGGCCGGCGCTGAGACCCAGTACTTC.

The chain employs TRBV7-2 and TRBJ1-5; tentative D call: TRBD1 (5 bases). The CDR3 covers 14 residues. V was shortened by 0 bases and J by 7 bases, with 10 bases between the two germline ends. Germline values: CDR1 SGHTA, CDR2 FQGNSA. The CDR3 DNA is TGTGCCAGCAGCTTAGCAGGGGTTGGACAGCCCCAGCATTTT. Its protein product is CASSLAGVGQPQHF.

In this sample, this clonotype turned up a few times. This chain joins TRBV12-3 or TRBV12-4 and TRBJ2-7; 7 nucleotides agree with TRBD2. The CDR3 runs 15 residues. After removal of 0 bases from V and 1 base from J, the junction contained 3 bases not matched to a gene. CDR3 sequence (DNA): TGTGCCAGCAGTTTAGCGGCTAGCGGATCCTACGAGCAGTACTTC. Its translation: CASSLAASGSYEQYF.

There are many counts of this clonotype. This chain joins TRBV4-1 and TRBJ1-1, with 10 bases matching TRBD1. The CDR3 sequence is 14 residues long. The ends lost 3 bases at V and 3 bases at J; junction bases unmatched: 1. In germline, CDR1 is MGHRA, CDR2 YSYEKL. In DNA form, the CDR3 reads TGCGCCAGCAGCCAGGGACAGGGGCACACTGAAGCTTTCTTT. This gives the protein CASSQGQGHTEAFF.

This clonotype turned up a few times. CDR3 coding DNA: TGTGCCAGCAGCGACGGACACAGCTATAATTCACCCCTCCACTTT. It codes for CASSDGHSYNSPLHF. The rearrangement uses TRBV6-2 or TRBV6-3 and TRBJ1-6, with D perhaps matching TRBD1 (5 bases). CDR3 size: 15 residues. The ends were cut back, 6 bases at V and 3 bases at J, with 12 bases in the middle. Germline V lookup: CDR1 MNHEY, CDR2 SVGEGT.

With regard to this clonotype: Here the CDR3 omits its conserved ending phenylalanine or tryptophan, so a read error is the likely source. The limits of the CDR3 on the DNA are not certain, so only TCRdb's listed CDR3 is given. The genes are TRBV28 and TRBJ2-7; the table names TRBD1, a call not compared with the DNA. The germline V gene encodes CDR1 MDHEN and CDR2 SYDVKM. The CDR3 totals 12 residues, both ends included. CDR3 loop: CASSFGPRDLVL.

The chain is built from TRBV24-1 and TRBJ2-5; 11 bases agree with TRBD2. Germline V CDR1 and CDR2: KGHDR, SFDVKD. The CDR3 loop spans 16 amino acids. After removal of 4 bases from V and 5 bases from J, the junction contained 8 bases not matched to a gene. The CDR3 protein is CATSDPGLAGVETQYF. The CDR3 bases are TGTGCCACCAGTGACCCCGGACTAGCGGGCGTTGAGACCCAGTACTTC.

The chain recombines TRBV5-1 with TRBJ2-5; D may correspond to TRBD1 or TRBD2 (5 bases each). Germline values: CDR1 SGHRS, CDR2 YFSETQ. Trimming stripped 7 bases from V and 9 bases from J, with 19 bases between. There are 13 residues in the CDR3. The CDR3: CASRPPGPVAQYF. For the CDR3, the DNA is TGCGCCAGCCGCCCCCCGGGGCCCGTGGCCCAGTACTTC.

At least ten counts were recorded for this clonotype. The rearrangement joins TRBV6-5 to TRBJ1-4, with TRBD1 as a possible D gene (6 bases). Germline CDR1 and CDR2: MNHEY and SVGAGI. V was clipped by 6 bases and J by 8 bases, with 19 bases between them. The CDR3 totals 15 residues. In DNA, the CDR3 is TGTGCCAGCAGAGGTACAGGGACTGGGAAGGAAAAACTGTTTTTT. It codes for CASRGTGTGKEKLFF.

This clonotype was recorded a few times. V is TRBV5-1 and J is TRBJ1-5, with a weak D call TRBD1 (6 bases). Germline CDR1 reads SGHRS; CDR2 reads YFSETQ. The CDR3 sequence is 14 residues long. Trimming pared 3 bases from V and 5 bases from J, leaving 12 bases between. Here the CDR3 reads CASSWQGLDQPQHF. The CDR3 bases are TGCGCCAGCAGCTGGCAGGGGCTAGATCAGCCCCAGCATTTT. Filled out from reference TRBV5-1 and TRBJ1-5, the complete variable domain reads KAGVTQTPRYLIKTRGQQVTLSCSPISGHRSVSWYQQTPGQGLQFLFEYFSETQRNKGNFPGRFSGRQFSNSRSEMNVSTLELGDSALYLCASSWQGLDQPQHFGDGTRLSIL.

This clonotype was counted between two and nine times. The chain is built from TRBV30 and TRBJ2-7, with D uncertain. Germline V gene data show CDR1 as GTSNPN and CDR2 as SVGIG (reference sequence). The CDR3 loop spans 12 amino acids. Trimming cost V 4 bases and J 5 bases, with 12 bases left between them. The CDR3 here is CAWNGFSDEQYF. CDR3 coding DNA: TGTGCCTGGAACGGTTTTTCGGACGAGCAGTACTTC. Full variable domain (rest looked up from reference TRBV30 and TRBJ2-7): SQTIHQWPATLVQPVGSPLSLECTVEGTSNPNLYWYRQAAGRGLQLLFYSVGIGQISSEVPQNLSASRPQDRQFILSSKKLLLSDSGFYLCAWNGFSDEQYFGPGTRLTVT.

The chain links TRBV12-3 or TRBV12-4 to TRBJ2-3, with D possibly TRBD1 on 6 matching bases. This CDR3 contains 16 residues. Trimming removed 5 bases at V and 1 base at J, with 16 bases between. The DNA of the CDR3 is TGTGCCAGCAGTCAGGGACATGGCTGGGGCACAGATACGCAGTATTTT. Residues: CASSQGHGWGTDTQYF.

The genes are TRBV9 and TRBJ2-2; the match to TRBD1 covers 7 bases. V lost 3 bases, J lost 6 bases, and 17 bases stayed unmatched. The CDR3 spans 18 residues. Germline CDR1 reads SGDLS; CDR2 reads YYNGEE. The CDR3 reads CASSANYRGTARSGELFF. In nucleotides, the CDR3 is TGTGCCAGCAGCGCCAACTACAGGGGTACAGCCAGGTCCGGGGAGCTGTTTTTT.

The rearrangement uses TRBV20-1 and TRBJ2-5; 8 bases are a match to TRBD2. The CDR3 is 14 residues long. V shed 4 bases and J 5 bases; nucleotides not matched to a gene: 9. The V gene's germline CDR1 is DFQATT and CDR2 SNEGSKA (reference sequence). Written as DNA, the CDR3 is TGCAGTGCTAACGGGGGGGCCACCAGTGAGACCCAGTACTTC. This sequence encodes CSANGGATSETQYF.

This chain joins TRBV15 and TRBJ2-3; possibly TRBD2 for D (5 bases). The CDR3 sequence is 12 residues long. Trimming removed 5 bases from V and 11 bases from J, with 14 bases in between. CDR1 and CDR2 from the germline V gene are LNHNV and YYDKDF (reference sequence). CDR3 in DNA: TGTGCCACCAGCGTTAGCGCGAGGCAGCAGTATTTT. This gives the protein CATSVSARQQYF.

This clonotype was seen a handful of times. V is TRBV28 and J is TRBJ2-7, with D uncertain. Trimming stripped 9 bases from V and 7 bases from J, with 16 bases between. This CDR3 has 12 residues. The germline V gene has CDR1 MDHEN and CDR2 SYDVKM. This chain's CDR3 is CASLGRLGEQYV. CDR3 sequence (DNA): TGTGCCAGTTTAGGGCGTCTCGGTGAGCAGTACGTC.

This clonotype was seen ten or more times. The CDR3 sequence: CSVEMGLAGDTDTQYF. The CDR3 DNA reads TGCAGCGTTGAAATGGGACTAGCGGGGGACACAGATACGCAGTATTTT. The gene calls are TRBV29-1 and TRBJ2-3; 14 bases map to TRBD2. Germline V gives CDR1 SQVTM, CDR2 ANQGSEA. The CDR3 is 16 amino acids. The V and J ends lost 2 bases and 2 bases, in that order; junction bases with no gene match: 3.

This chain connects TRBV12-5 to TRBJ1-1; 9 bases match TRBD1. Germline V lookup: CDR1 LGHNT, CDR2 FRNRAP. Losses at the gene ends were 0 bases for V and 0 bases for J; bases not matched to a gene: 8. CDR3 length: 18 amino acids. In DNA, the CDR3 is TGTGCTAGTGGTTTGGTACAGTTCCGGGACAGGGTGAACACTGAAGCTTTCTTT. This encodes CASGLVQFRDRVNTEAFF.

This clonotype came up a few times. The CDR3 reads CASTRDSTNTEAFF. CDR3 bases: TGCGCCAGCACCAGGGACAGTACGAACACTGAAGCTTTCTTT. The chain uses TRBV5-1 and TRBJ1-1, with 7 nucleotides matching TRBD1. The trim removed 6 bases at V and 1 base at J, leaving 6 bases unmatched. This CDR3 has 14 residues. CDR1 SGHRS and CDR2 YFSETQ come from the germline V gene.

This clonotype was seen a few times. V and J are TRBV7-6 and TRBJ2-3, with D possibly being TRBD1 (5 bases). Germline lookup yields CDR1 SGHVS and CDR2 FNYEAQ. The CDR3 is made up of 16 amino acids. V shed 3 bases and J shed 4 bases, with 17 bases lying between them. CDR3 loop: CASSLLDRGSADTQYF. The CDR3 nucleotides are TGTGCCAGCAGCTTGCTTGATAGGGGATCCGCAGATACGCAGTATTTT.

Ten or more counts support this clonotype. The chain recombines TRBV6-2 or TRBV6-3 with TRBJ1-4; D possibly corresponds to TRBD1 (5 bases). V lost 7 bases to trimming and J lost 5 bases, with 14 bases between them. The CDR3 covers 14 residues. The germline CDR1 and CDR2 sequences are MNHEY and SVGEGT. CDR3 DNA: TGTGCCAGCACCCCGGGACGTGAGAATGAAAAACTGTTTTTT. Translated: CASTPGRENEKLFF.

V gene TRBV5-1 combines with J gene TRBJ2-3, with 10 bases lining up with TRBD1. CDR1 and CDR2 (germline): SGHRS, YFSETQ. This CDR3 contains 16 residues. The ends lost 0 bases at V and 5 bases at J; junction bases unmatched: 6. CDR3: CASSLAVTGGKDTQYF. The DNA of the CDR3 is TGCGCCAGCAGCTTGGCAGTGACAGGGGGCAAAGATACGCAGTATTTT.